This T cell receptor beta chain was identified during a study of cytomegalovirus exposure and HLA in healthy donors. Findings of the study overall: In vitro data verified a few CMV-associated chains as specific for CMV antigens. Associated with cytomegalovirus, according to the listing, were 150 to 200 TCR beta chains. The classifier was said to identify cytomegalovirus status with high specificity and sensitivity.

Of note for this clone: Its target is unknown.

The donors belonged to the approximately 110-subject validation cohort, separate from the roughly 720-subject first cohort. TCRdb's copy holds only in-frame clones and misses some; the assay was immunoSEQ multiplex PCR. The repertoire holds some 270,000 clones, 80% to 90% seen once, with around 1% in the top ten. The CDR3 is 13 residues long. Trimming took 4 bases from V and 7 from J; bases not matched to a gene: 6. In germline, CDR1 is SGHRS, CDR2 YFSETQ. Sequenced sample: PBMCs. The receptor was isolated from a woman younger than 35 in good health and CMV-seronegative. The rearrangement links TRBV5-1 to TRBJ1-2, with 8 nucleotides matching TRBD1. CDR3: CASSLDRAGGYTF. As DNA, the CDR3 is TGCGCCAGCAGCCTGGACAGGGCCGGTGGCTACACCTTC. Drawing the rest from reference TRBV5-1 and TRBJ1-2, the complete variable domain is KAGVTQTPRYLIKTRGQQVTLSCSPISGHRSVSWYQQTPGQGLQFLFEYFSETQRNKGNFPGRFSGRQFSNSRSEMNVSTLELGDSALYLCASSLDRAGGYTFGSGTRLTVV.